The sequence of this T cell receptor beta chain was determined in a study of blood T cell repertoires in COVID-19. Here immunoSEQ multiplex PCR was the method, and the copy in TCRdb shows in-frame clones only, minus some. Of 470,000 or so clones listed, around nine tenths are singletons. Losses at the gene ends were 4 bases for V and 7 bases for J; bases not matched to a gene: 5. The length of the CDR3 is 12 residues. Per the germline V gene, CDR1 is SGHKS and CDR2 is YYEKEE (reference sequence). The specimen sequenced was PBMCs or T cells enriched from blood (not recorded which). The V and J genes are TRBV5-5 and TRBJ2-7, with 7 bases identical to TRBD1. The TCR originated in a woman aged 18-30 years with acute COVID-19. In DNA, the CDR3 is TGTGCCAGCAGCCTGACAGGGAAGGAGCAGTACTTC. It specifies CASSLTGKEQYF.